The present TCR beta chain was sequenced within a study of blood T cell repertoires in COVID-19. Overall study: Researchers got acute and convalescent COVID-19 samples from the United States, Italy and Spain.

Assay: immunoSEQ multiplex PCR; the TCRdb copy retains only in-frame clones and omits some. The sample shows about 140,000 clones, roughly 83% of them seen only once. CDR1 and CDR2 (germline): MNHEY, SVGAGI. V was pared by 2 bases and J by 7 bases, with 4 bases of the junction left unmatched. The CDR3 is made up of 13 amino acids. In the 2 weeks before study entry, exposed participants met a COVID-19 case, which was PCR-confirmed or clinician-diagnosed. The sample was PBMCs or T cells enriched from blood (not recorded which). The sequence came from a man between 65 and 79 years old who had been exposed to COVID-19. The chain couples TRBV6-5 to TRBJ2-7; 8 bases line up with TRBD1. Here the CDR3 reads CASSYPGGVEQYF. CDR3 in DNA: TGTGCCAGCAGTTACCCAGGGGGCGTGGAGCAGTACTTC.